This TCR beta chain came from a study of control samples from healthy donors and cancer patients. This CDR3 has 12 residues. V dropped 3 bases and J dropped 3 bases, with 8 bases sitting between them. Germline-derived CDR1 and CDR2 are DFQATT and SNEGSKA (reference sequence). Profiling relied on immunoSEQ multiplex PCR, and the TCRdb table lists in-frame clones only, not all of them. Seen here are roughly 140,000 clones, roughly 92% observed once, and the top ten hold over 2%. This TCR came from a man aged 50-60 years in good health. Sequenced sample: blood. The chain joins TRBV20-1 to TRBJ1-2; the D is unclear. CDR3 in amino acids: CSASTADYGYTF. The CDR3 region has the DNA TGCAGTGCTAGTACAGCAGACTATGGCTACACCTTC.